The clone carrying this T cell receptor beta chain was observed a few times. Its antigen is still unknown. This entry belongs to a study of early T cells in non-severe SARS-CoV-2 infection. For the study at large: Whole-blood bulk RNA, unsorted, was sequenced, and chains were unpaired.

Trimming shortened V by 5 bases and J by 2 bases, and 13 bases separated the two germline ends. Germline-derived CDR1 and CDR2 are LGHDT and YNNKEL (reference sequence). The CDR3 is made up of 15 amino acids. The TCR library protocol was used to attach unique molecular identifiers. These identifiers were attached to individual cDNA molecules. TCRdb redid the calling of the 5' RACE reads with MiXCR, one entry per CDR3 protein. The sample consists of approximately 38,000 distinct CDR3 sequences, around 3.9% of them appearing once. Findings and caveats of the study: CD4 and private specificities were missed by VDJdb matching, which favored anti-spike CD8 responses.

The origin of this receptor is an adult who was a healthcare worker with PCR-confirmed SARS-CoV-2 infection or an uninfected control (not recorded which). The gene calls are TRBV3-1 and TRBJ1-5; TRBD1 is a possible D gene (6 bases). Sequencing was carried out using whole blood. This chain's CDR3 is CASSLGGTGNQPQHF. The CDR3, as DNA: TGTGCCAGCAGCTTGGGGGGCACGGGCAATCAGCCCCAGCATTTT.